The sequence of this TCR beta chain was determined in a study of blood T cell repertoires in COVID-19 (dated by TCRdb to 2020 to 2022). Turning to the overall study: Collaborator samples came from the United States, Italy and Spain and covered acute and convalescent phases of COVID-19. A de-identified subject ID, COVID-19 status, age in years and sex were almost always included in the sample metadata. The dataset comprised deeply sampled blood TCRbeta repertoires from subjects exposed to, actively infected with, or recovered from COVID-19. The samples were drawn from the first 160 participants of the ongoing ImmuneRACE study and from some 1,300 subjects provided by 6 global collaborators. The repertoires were made available in a free public database intended to serve as a resource for research on the immune response to SARS-CoV-2. Where available, HLA class I and class II types were obtained from metadata supplied by the sample provider rather than from assay-based typing. The material from the prospective study consisted of cDNA or gDNA derived from T cells, B-cell-depleted T cells, or PBMCs.

TCRbeta CDR3 regions were amplified from genomic DNA using the immunoSEQ Assay, a bias-controlled multiplex PCR. For the original study's pipeline: Nucleated cell counts per sample were estimated from amplification of reference gene primers within the assay. Sequence reads were collapsed and filtered to measure the absolute abundance of every unique TCRbeta CDR3 rearrangement. For each sample, productive Simpson clonality was calculated as the square root of Simpson's diversity index across productive rearrangements. The clones in this table, taken by TCRdb from immuneACCESS, are in-frame only. Not every clone is retained; where verified, under half of the shortfall comes from an unresolved V gene, and the cause of the rest is unknown. That table furnishes V, J and clone size, whereas the DNA furnished D and trimming. This sample is represented by some 97,000 clones; just under 80% of them were singletons. Together, the top ten hold around a third of the sample.

The collaborating institutions used their own protocols to collect whole blood in K2EDTA tubes. Collaborator samples were shipped for TCRbeta analysis as frozen whole blood, isolated PBMCs, or DNA extracted from either sample type. CDR1 and CDR2 are read off the germline V gene (reference sequence) as SGHNT and YYREEE. The CDR3 has 15 amino acids, counting the end cysteine and phenylalanine. Kept here is only the CDR3 DNA, which spans 45 bases and is read in frame from base 1. Trimming removed 3 bases from V and 3 bases from J, leaving 16 bases between the germline ends. What the research found in general, with its limitations: The amount of clinical and demographic metadata varied by source and participant and was provided uncurated.

Turning to this clone: No cognate antigen has been identified for it. There are no base qualities to consult, and no much larger clone falls within one base.

Recombination connected TRBV5-4 to TRBJ2-7, with TRBD1 perhaps the D gene, on 5 matching bases. Material: peripheral blood. This receptor was identified in a man between 70 and 80 years old with active or convalescent COVID-19. The DNA sequence is TGTGCCAGCAGCTCAGGGCTCCCCGGGCACTACGAGCAGTACTTC. Protein translation: CASSSGLPGHYEQYF.